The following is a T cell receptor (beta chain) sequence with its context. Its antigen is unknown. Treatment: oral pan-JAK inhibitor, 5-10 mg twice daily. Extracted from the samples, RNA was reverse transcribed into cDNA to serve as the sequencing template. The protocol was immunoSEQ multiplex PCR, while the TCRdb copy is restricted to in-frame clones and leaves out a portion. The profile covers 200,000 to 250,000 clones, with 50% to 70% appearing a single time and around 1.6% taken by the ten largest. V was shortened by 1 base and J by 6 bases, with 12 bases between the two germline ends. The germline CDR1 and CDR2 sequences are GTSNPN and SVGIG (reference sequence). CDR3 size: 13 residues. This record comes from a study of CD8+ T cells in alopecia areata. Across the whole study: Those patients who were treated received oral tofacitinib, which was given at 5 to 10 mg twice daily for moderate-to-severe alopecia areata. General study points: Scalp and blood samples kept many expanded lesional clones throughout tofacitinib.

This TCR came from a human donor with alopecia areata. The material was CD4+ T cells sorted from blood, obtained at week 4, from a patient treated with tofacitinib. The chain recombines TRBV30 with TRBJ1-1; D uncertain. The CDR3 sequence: CAWSATRVAEAFF. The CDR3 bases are TGTGCCTGGAGTGCAACACGGGTGGCTGAAGCTTTCTTT. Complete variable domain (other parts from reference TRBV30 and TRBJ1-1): SQTIHQWPATLVQPVGSPLSLECTVEGTSNPNLYWYRQAAGRGLQLLFYSVGIGQISSEVPQNLSASRPQDRQFILSSKKLLLSDSGFYLCAWSATRVAEAFFGQGTRLTVV.